A single sample is the source of the 17 T cell receptor beta chains below, sequenced in a study of OX40 agonist ivuxolimab in advanced cancers. Clones were read by immunoSEQ multiplex PCR, and TCRdb kept only the in-frame ones, dropping some. The data show more than 70,000 clones, roughly 93% seen once. The sequencing here drew on CD4+ or CD8+ T cells sorted from blood, taken in a trial of the OX40 agonist ivuxolimab. The receptors here all came from an adult with an advanced solid tumor such as melanoma, head and neck, liver or kidney cancer.

This clone was seen only a few times. This chain connects TRBV5-4 to TRBJ1-3; D not resolved. Trimming removed 4 bases from V and 1 base from J, with 9 bases in between. The germline CDR1 and CDR2 sequences are SGHNT and YYREEE (reference sequence). The CDR3 is made up of 14 amino acids. The CDR3 is CASSTFGSGNTIYF. In DNA form, the CDR3 reads TGTGCCAGCAGCACCTTCGGGTCTGGAAACACCATATATTTT.

The chain uses TRBV27 and TRBJ1-1, with TRBD1 identical over 7 bases. This CDR3 comprises 16 residues. CDR1 MNHEY and CDR2 SMNVEV come from the germline V gene (reference sequence). With 3 bases clipped from V and 1 base from J, the junction kept 8 bases outside the gene matches. CDR3 nucleotides: TGTGCCAGCAGTTTTCGACAGGGTGGGAAGAACACTGAAGCTTTCTTT. Translated, it gives CASSFRQGGKNTEAFF.

The CDR3 protein is CASSPTSSYNEQFF. The CDR3 DNA is TGTGCCAGCAGCCCTACCAGCTCCTACAATGAGCAGTTCTTC. This chain joins TRBV9 and TRBJ2-1; no definite D call. The length of the CDR3 is 14 residues. CDR1 SGDLS and CDR2 YYNGEE come from the germline V gene. The V gene lost 4 bases and the J gene lost 0 bases, with 8 bases spanning the gap.

The gene calls are TRBV7-9 and TRBJ2-2; TRBD2 is a possible D gene (6 bases). CDR1 is SEHNR and CDR2 is FQNEAQ in the germline V gene (reference sequence). The CDR3 has 15 residues. Trimming removed 2 bases from V and 4 bases from J, with 11 bases in between. This CDR3 is CASSLPGGVTGELFF. CDR3 bases: TGTGCCAGCAGCTTACCCGGGGGAGTCACCGGGGAGCTGTTTTTT.

The chain carries TRBV29-1 and TRBJ2-1, with 14 bases matching TRBD2. V gave up 4 bases and J gave up 9 bases; unmatched junction bases: 17. The CDR3 loop spans 18 amino acids. The germline CDR1 and CDR2 sequences are SQVTM and ANQGSEA. The CDR3 DNA reads as TGCAGCGTTGCCCCACCGCCGGGACTAGCGGGAGTGGATGGTGAGCAGTTCTTC. This translates into CSVAPPPGLAGVDGEQFF.

The chain carries TRBV10-2 and TRBJ2-7; 7 bases are a match to TRBD2. V was clipped by 2 bases and J by 3 bases; unmatched bases: 10. Germline lookup yields CDR1 WSHSY and CDR2 SAAADI. The CDR3 loop spans 16 amino acids. The CDR3, as DNA: TGCGCCAGCAGTGAGACGGGGAGGGGAAACCTCTACGAGCAGTACTTC. Translating gives CASSETGRGNLYEQYF.

This clone was counted a single time. This sequence joins TRBV1 and TRBJ2-3; no DNA check was done on the table's D call, TRBD1. TRBV1 is labeled a pseudogene. The length of the CDR3 is 18 residues. For the CDR3, the DNA is TGCACCAGCAGCCAACCAGTCGACAGGGGAATTAGAGGAGATACGCAGTATTTT. Its protein product is CTSSQPVDRGIRGDTQYF.

The rearrangement links TRBV30 to TRBJ2-3; 7 bases map to TRBD2. The germline gives CDR1 GTSNPN, CDR2 SVGIG (reference sequence). V lost 0 bases and J lost 11; bases outside the gene matches: 8. The CDR3 contains 13 residues. The CDR3, as DNA: TGTGCCTGGAGTGTTCGGGCGGGAGAGAGGCAGTATTTT. Protein product: CAWSVRAGERQYF.

V usage is TRBV7-9 and J usage is TRBJ2-5, with D hard to call. Germline CDR1 SEHNR, CDR2 FQNEAQ (reference sequence). This CDR3 comprises 14 residues. The ends were cut back, 1 base at V and 5 bases at J, with 11 bases in the middle. This CDR3 is CASSLVYGKETQYF. The CDR3 DNA follows: TGTGCCAGCAGCTTAGTTTATGGCAAGGAGACCCAGTACTTC.

The CDR3 reads CASSFVYEQYF. The CDR3 DNA sequence: TGTGCCAGCAGCTTTGTGTACGAGCAGTACTTC. The genes are TRBV13 and TRBJ2-7, with D unclear. CDR1 and CDR2 (germline): PRHDT, FYEKMQ (reference sequence). The CDR3 loop spans 11 amino acids. V shed 3 bases and J shed 4 bases, with 4 bases lying between them.

This chain connects TRBV6-6 to TRBJ1-2; 11 nucleotides agree with TRBD1. The CDR3 has 14 amino acids. Germline V CDR1 and CDR2: MNHNY, SVGAGI (reference sequence). Trimming at V came to 7 bases and at J to 4 bases, leaving 5 bases not matched to a gene. The CDR3 spells CASIGQGASYGYTF. CDR3 coding DNA: TGTGCCAGCATAGGACAGGGGGCCTCCTATGGCTACACCTTC.

This chain connects TRBV28 to TRBJ1-2; possibly TRBD1 for D (6 bases). The V end was cut by 8 bases, the J end by 1 base, with 11 bases between. Per the germline V gene, CDR1 is MDHEN and CDR2 is SYDVKM. The CDR3 runs 13 residues. In DNA, the CDR3 is TGTGCCAGCGTTCAGGACAGTAACTATGGCTACACCTTC. Its translation is CASVQDSNYGYTF.

V gene TRBV11-3 combines with J gene TRBJ2-3; TRBD2 matches 9 bases. The CDR3 is 16 amino acids. V lost 1 base to trimming and J lost 6 bases; unmatched junction nucleotides: 8. The germline V gene encodes CDR1 SGHNT and CDR2 YENEEA. The DNA of the CDR3 is TGTGCCAGCAGCTTAGCAGCGGGAGGTTTGAGTGATACGCAGTATTTT. Its protein is CASSLAAGGLSDTQYF.

V and J are TRBV4-1 and TRBJ2-7, with 15 bases that match TRBD2. The ends lost 3 bases at V and 2 bases at J; junction bases unmatched: 5. The germline CDR1 and CDR2 sequences are MGHRA and YSYEKL. This CDR3 contains 17 residues. In DNA form, the CDR3 reads TGCGCCAGCAGCCACCCCGGACTAGCGGGAGGGGCCTACGAGCAGTACTTC. It codes for CASSHPGLAGGAYEQYF.

CDR3 nucleotides: TGTGCCAGCAGACGACAGGGTTCGAACACTGAAGCTTTCTTT. Amino acid sequence: CASRRQGSNTEAFF. V is TRBV6-4 and J is TRBJ1-1; TRBD1 matches 7 bases. Per germline, CDR1 MRHNA and CDR2 SNTAGT. There are 14 residues in the CDR3. With V trimmed by 6 bases and J by 1 base, 5 bases remained unmatched.

The chain couples TRBV2 to TRBJ1-2; D perhaps matches TRBD1 (6 bases). The CDR3 runs 15 residues. The V gene's germline CDR1 is SNHLY and CDR2 FYNNEI. V was clipped by 3 bases and J by 4 bases, with 15 bases between them. For the CDR3, the DNA is TGTGCCAGCAGTGAGTGGGGCAGGGGAGGCTATGGCTACACCTTC. Translation: CASSEWGRGGYGYTF.

The rearrangement joins TRBV7-9 to TRBJ2-3, with 12 nucleotides matching TRBD1. Germline loops: CDR1 SEHNR, CDR2 FQNEAQ (reference sequence). The J segment lost 4 bases and the V segment lost 2 bases, leaving 7 bases of the junction unmatched. The length of the CDR3 is 17 residues. The CDR3 spells CASSLLGQGAKADTQYF. CDR3 sequence (DNA): TGTGCCAGCAGCTTATTGGGACAGGGGGCTAAGGCAGATACGCAGTATTTT.